These 28 T cell receptor beta chains originate from one sample sequenced in a study of OX40 agonist ivuxolimab in advanced cancers. The protocol was immunoSEQ multiplex PCR, while the TCRdb copy is restricted to in-frame clones and leaves out a portion. The table lists approximately 44,000 clones, about four fifths of them singletons. The sample here was CD4+ or CD8+ T cells sorted from blood, taken in a trial of the OX40 agonist ivuxolimab. These receptors were taken from an adult with an advanced solid tumor such as melanoma, head and neck, liver or kidney cancer.

CDR3 sequence (DNA): TGTGCCAGCAGTCCCCAGACAGGCGGGACTGAAGCTTTCTTT. Its translation: CASSPQTGGTEAFF. This chain links TRBV28 with TRBJ1-1; D possibly corresponds to TRBD1 (6 bases). The CDR3 spans 14 residues. In germline, CDR1 is MDHEN, CDR2 SYDVKM. Trimming took off 5 bases at V and 5 bases at J, with 15 bases between the two ends.

The chain recombines TRBV6-6 with TRBJ2-1; TRBD2 might be the D (7 bases). The CDR3 is made up of 13 amino acids. From germline, CDR1 is MNHNY and CDR2 SVGAGI (reference sequence). V lost 7 bases to trimming and J lost 10 bases, with 17 bases between them. In DNA form, the CDR3 reads TGTGCCAGCACCGACGGGGGGCAAGGCGAGCAGTTCTTC. This sequence encodes CASTDGGQGEQFF.

The V call is TRBV5-1, the J call TRBJ2-5; 9 bases fit TRBD1. TRBJ2-7 matches the DNA end more closely, so the J call is doubtful. This CDR3 is 14 amino acids long. CDR1 SGHRS and CDR2 YFSETQ come from the germline V gene. The CDR3 region has the DNA TGCGCCAGCAGCTCACAGGGGGCTACCTACGAGCAGTACTTC. This encodes CASSSQGATYEQYF.

This sequence joins TRBV21-1 and TRBJ1-1. TRBV21-1 counts as a pseudogene. The CDR3 covers 11 residues. The CDR3 DNA reads as TGTCGGGCCCCCAGGGAGACTGAAGCTTTCTTT. As protein: CRAPRETEAFF.

The chain joins TRBV30 to TRBJ2-1, with D possibly being TRBD2 (5 bases). This CDR3 is built from 15 residues. Trimming took off 2 bases at V and 7 bases at J, with 18 bases between the two ends. Germline V gene sequence: CDR1 GTSNPN, CDR2 SVGIG (reference sequence). The CDR3 protein is CAWSITGRGRNEQFF. The CDR3 DNA reads TGTGCCTGGAGTATAACTGGCCGGGGTCGTAATGAGCAGTTCTTC.

This chain connects TRBV30 to TRBJ2-1; D may correspond to TRBD1 or TRBD2 (5 bases each). The CDR3 runs to 10 residues. CDR1 GTSNPN and CDR2 SVGIG come from the germline V gene (reference sequence). The V end was cut by 5 bases, the J end by 9 bases, with 8 bases between. The CDR3 coding sequence is TGTGCCTGGGGGGGAGTTGAGCAGTTCTTC. Its translation is CAWGGVEQFF. Full variable domain (missing parts from reference TRBV30 and TRBJ2-1): SQTIHQWPATLVQPVGSPLSLECTVEGTSNPNLYWYRQAAGRGLQLLFYSVGIGQISSEVPQNLSASRPQDRQFILSSKKLLLSDSGFYLCAWGGVEQFFGPGTRLTVL.

V is TRBV19 and J is TRBJ1-6; D is undetermined. Trimming stripped 3 bases from V and 5 bases from J, with 8 bases between. CDR1 is LNHDA and CDR2 is SQIVND in the germline V gene (reference sequence). The CDR3 spans 14 residues. The CDR3 sequence: CASSIKTDNSPLHF. In DNA, the CDR3 is TGTGCCAGTAGTATTAAGACGGATAATTCACCCCTCCACTTT.

This clone appeared once. The chain combines TRBV4-3 with TRBJ1-2; 7 bases map to TRBD1. Trimming cost V 0 bases and J 4 bases; bases outside gene matches: 2. The CDR3 covers 14 residues. CDR1 and CDR2 (germline): LGHNA, YSLEER. The CDR3 DNA sequence: TGCGCCAGCAGCCAAGACGAGGGGGCCTATGGCTACACCTTC. This translates into CASSQDEGAYGYTF.

This clone was detected a few times. CDR3 in DNA: TGCGCCAGCAATCAAGGACAGGGGGTCGCAGATACGCAGTATTTT. Amino acids: CASNQGQGVADTQYF. The chain employs TRBV5-1 and TRBJ2-3, with 10 bases that match TRBD1. Per germline, CDR1 SGHRS and CDR2 YFSETQ. With V trimmed by 6 bases and J by 4 bases, 8 bases remained unmatched. This CDR3 is built from 15 residues.

With regard to this clone: Other nucleotide sequences from this sample produce the same CDR3. The CDR3 DNA reads TGCGCCAGCAGCCAAGATAGGCTAGCGGGAGGGACAGATACGCAGTATTTT. Translating gives CASSQDRLAGGTDTQYF. The V call is TRBV4-3, the J call TRBJ2-3; TRBD2 agrees at 12 bases. The V and J ends lost 0 bases and 3 bases, in that order; junction bases with no gene match: 4. Germline CDR1 LGHNA, CDR2 YSLEER. There are 17 residues in the CDR3.

The gene calls are TRBV18 and TRBJ2-7; 7 bases agree with TRBD1. CDR1 and CDR2 (germline): KGHSH, LQKENI. Germline trimming cut 3 bases from V and 5 bases from J; bases unmatched to any gene: 7. The CDR3 has 14 amino acids. The CDR3 loop reads CASSPSTGPHEQYF. CDR3 DNA sequence: TGTGCCAGCTCACCCTCGACAGGGCCTCACGAGCAGTACTTC.

The chain joins TRBV7-2 to TRBJ2-3; D gene unclear. Germline V gene lookup returns CDR1 SGHTA and CDR2 FQGNSA. V was cut by 6 bases and J by 0 bases, with 7 bases left in between. This CDR3 comprises 13 residues. The CDR3 region is CASRLLSTDTQYF. CDR3 bases: TGTGCCAGCAGGCTCCTTAGCACAGATACGCAGTATTTT.

This chain joins TRBV7-3 and TRBJ2-6, with D hard to call. This CDR3 contains 14 residues. V lost 7 bases to trimming and J lost 2 bases, with 9 bases between them. Germline V gene data show CDR1 as SGHTA and CDR2 as FQGTGA. The CDR3 loop reads CASTLRPGANVLTF. CDR3 bases: TGTGCCAGCACCCTACGACCTGGGGCCAACGTCCTGACTTTC.

The chain has TRBV5-5 and TRBJ1-4, with D possibly TRBD1 on 5 matching bases. V was trimmed by 4 bases and J by 0 bases, leaving 16 bases between them. Germline assignment: CDR1 SGHKS and CDR2 YYEKEE (reference sequence). The CDR3 loop spans 17 amino acids. The CDR3 spells CASSLYQGYATNEKLFF. For the CDR3, the DNA is TGTGCCAGCAGCCTCTATCAGGGATATGCAACTAATGAAAAACTGTTTTTT.

The V gene is TRBV28, the J gene TRBJ2-3; TRBD1 matches at 9 bases. The germline V gene has CDR1 MDHEN and CDR2 SYDVKM. V shed 3 bases, J shed 1 base, and the junction held 2 bases outside the gene matches. This CDR3 contains 15 residues. The CDR3 sequence is CASSLRTGGTDTQYF. For the CDR3, the DNA is TGTGCCAGCAGTTTGAGGACAGGGGGCACAGATACGCAGTATTTT.

The J gene is TRBJ1-3, the V gene TRBV7-9; 7 bases fit TRBD1. V lost 5 bases and J lost 4; bases outside the gene matches: 11. The CDR3 runs 16 residues. Germline assignment: CDR1 SEHNR and CDR2 FQNEAQ (reference sequence). This chain's CDR3 is CASSARQGLRGNTIYF. The CDR3, as DNA: TGTGCCAGCAGCGCACGACAGGGTCTCAGGGGAAACACCATATATTTT.

The chain carries TRBV14 and TRBJ1-1, with 7 bases lining up with TRBD1. This CDR3 region has 11 residues. Germline lookup yields CDR1 SGHDN and CDR2 FVKESK. After removal of 6 bases from V and 12 bases from J, the junction contained 7 bases not matched to a gene. The CDR3: CASRATGRTFF. The CDR3 coding sequence is TGTGCCAGCAGGGCGACAGGGAGGACTTTCTTT.

The J gene is TRBJ2-5, the V gene TRBV4-1, with D hard to call. CDR3 length equals 15 residues. Per the germline V gene, CDR1 is MGHRA and CDR2 is YSYEKL. Trimming took 0 bases from V and 3 from J, leaving 11 bases between them. CDR3 sequence (DNA): TGCGCCAGCAGCCAAGATGGGTATAAGGAAGAGACCCAGTACTTC. Translating gives CASSQDGYKEETQYF.

This clone was counted only a few times. V and J are TRBV2 and TRBJ1-1, with D hard to call. The CDR3 is made up of 14 amino acids. The germline V gene has CDR1 SNHLY and CDR2 FYNNEI. V gave up 1 base and J gave up 0 bases, with 6 bases separating them. The CDR3 sequence is CASSEGALNTEAFF. The CDR3, as DNA: TGTGCCAGCAGTGAAGGGGCCCTGAACACTGAAGCTTTCTTT. The full variable domain, completed using reference TRBV2 and TRBJ1-1, is EPEVTQTPSHQVTQMGQEVILRCVPISNHLYFYWYRQILGQKVEFLVSFYNNEISEKSEIFDDQFSVERPDGSNFTLKIRSTKLEDSAMYFCASSEGALNTEAFFGQGTRLTVV.

V and J are TRBV14 and TRBJ2-5, with 9 bases that match TRBD1. Germline assignment: CDR1 SGHDN and CDR2 FVKESK. This CDR3 has 15 residues. Trimming removed 2 bases from V and 5 bases from J; junction bases left unmatched: 6. This CDR3 is CASSQRGQGGETQYF. The CDR3 nucleotides read TGTGCCAGCAGCCAAAGGGGACAGGGTGGTGAGACCCAGTACTTC.

This clone was counted a single time. The chain is built from TRBV19 and TRBJ2-7; D tentatively reads TRBD1 or TRBD2 (5 bases each). The CDR3 contains 16 residues. The germline gives CDR1 LNHDA, CDR2 SQIVND (reference sequence). V was clipped by 3 bases and J by 3 bases, with 18 bases between them. CDR3 sequence: CASSIRGQGEGYEQYF. CDR3 coding DNA: TGTGCCAGTAGTATTCGGGGTCAGGGAGAGGGCTACGAGCAGTACTTC.

This clone occurred once. The rearrangement links TRBV9 to TRBJ2-1; tentatively, D is TRBD1 (5 bases). Germline CDR1 SGDLS, CDR2 YYNGEE. The V end lost 4 bases, the J end lost 0 bases, and 11 bases lay between the germline ends. The CDR3 is made up of 15 amino acids. The chain's CDR3 is CASSLQGNSYNEQFF. The CDR3 DNA reads as TGTGCCAGCAGCCTGCAGGGAAACTCCTACAATGAGCAGTTCTTC.

CDR3 in DNA: TGTGCCAGCTCATTAGGAGGGACCTACGAGCAGTACTTC. This translates into CASSLGGTYEQYF. The genes are TRBV18 and TRBJ2-7; D is perhaps TRBD2 (6 bases). CDR1 KGHSH and CDR2 LQKENI come from the germline V gene. V dropped 5 bases and J dropped 2 bases, with 10 bases sitting between them. The CDR3 is made up of 13 amino acids.

The CDR3: CASSLGTGLLSGNTIYF. CDR3 DNA: TGTGCCAGCAGCTTGGGGACGGGGCTCCTCTCTGGAAACACCATATATTTT. The J gene is TRBJ1-3, the V gene TRBV5-6; a weak D match, TRBD1 (5 bases). Germline loops: CDR1 SGHDT, CDR2 YYEEEE. V lost 0 bases, J lost 0 bases, and 13 bases lay in between. The CDR3 loop spans 17 amino acids.

The chain joins TRBV7-2 to TRBJ2-5; the D is unclear. This CDR3 spans 14 amino acids. Germline CDR1 SGHTA, CDR2 FQGNSA. With 3 bases removed from V and 4 bases from J, the gap between germline ends came to 12 bases. CDR3 nucleotides: TGTGCCAGCAGCTTGCAGTCGAAGGGAGAGACCCAGTACTTC. It translates to CASSLQSKGETQYF.

J is TRBJ2-1 and V is TRBV10-3; 14 positions agree with TRBD2. The length of the CDR3 is 16 residues. Unmatched junction bases numbered 1, after V lost 4 bases and J lost 2 bases. CDR1 is ENHRY and CDR2 is SYGVKD in the germline V gene. CDR3 DNA: TGTGCCATCAGTGGGACTAGCGGGAGGACCTACAATGAGCAGTTCTTC. Translated, it gives CAISGTSGRTYNEQFF.

This clone was counted a single time. The rearrangement uses TRBV4-1 and TRBJ2-2; 8 bases are a match to TRBD2. CDR1 and CDR2 from the germline V gene are MGHRA and YSYEKL. The CDR3 totals 16 residues. The junction had 6 bases not matched to a gene; V was cut back by 6 bases and J by 0 bases. Here the CDR3 DNA reads TGCGCCAGCAGAGGCTCGGGACTAGCGAACACCGGGGAGCTGTTTTTT. It specifies CASRGSGLANTGELFF.

This chain links TRBV9 with TRBJ1-6; 8 nucleotides agree with TRBD1. Germline V lookup: CDR1 SGDLS, CDR2 YYNGEE. The CDR3 has 15 amino acids. Trimming took 4 bases from V and 10 from J; bases not matched to a gene: 10. The CDR3 coding sequence is TGTGCCAGCAGCTTTGGGACAGGTAGAGAGTCACCCCTCCACTTT. It specifies CASSFGTGRESPLHF.